This record concerns one T cell receptor (beta chain) sequence. Ten or more counts support this clonotype. Its recognized antigen is unknown. No per-base quality is available; no much larger clone lies one base away. The sample comes from a study of T-cell reconstitution after alpha-beta-depleted transplantation in children (dated by TCRdb to 2016 to 2017). Describing the broader study: T-cell immune reconstitution after TCRalphabeta/CD19-depleted allogeneic hematopoietic cell transplantation in children was quantitatively tracked in the study by means of TCR repertoire profiling.

The sample's treatment or condition label is to be understood as: allogeneic hematopoietic cell transplantation with graft depleted of TCRalphabeta T cells and CD19 B cells. TCRalphabeta/CD19-depleted allogeneic hematopoietic cell grafts were given to the transplant recipients, all of whom were children. Per the germline V gene, MNHNS is the CDR1 and SASEGT is the CDR2. The CDR3 measures 15 amino acids from cysteine to phenylalanine. Just the 45-base CDR3 DNA is kept, in frame starting at base 1. V loses 7 bases, J loses 0 bases, and the germline ends lie 13 bases apart. What the research found in general, with its limitations: Over the following months the frequencies of hyperexpanded clones went down, and after one year T-cell counts and TCRbeta diversity were mostly credited to newly produced T cells. The apparently early alphabetaT-cell count recovery about two months after transplant was reportedly dependent on only several hundred rapidly expanded clones derived from non-depleted graft cells. In some patients, the high TCRbeta diversity seen at day 60 was put down to recipient T cells and intrathymic progenitors that had survived conditioning.

Libraries were prepared through PCR. TCRdb records Illumina HiSeq 2500 as the sequencer. Molecular barcoding was employed in the preparation of TCR libraries, with unique molecular identifiers being used to normalize TCRbeta repertoire quantification. Using fastp trimming at Q25 and MiXCR clonotype assembly, TCRdb reanalyzed the public sequencing data and kept in-frame beta chains. Under each unique CDR3 protein, matching rows form one entry showing the most common genes and DNA. The sample includes around 500,000 distinct CDR3 sequences, with 20% to 25% observed a single time. 13% to 15% of the sample comes from the top ten.

The receptor comes from a boy younger than two who had a stem cell transplant for acute myeloid leukemia, so the T cells may come from the graft donor. Recombination connected TRBV6-1 to TRBJ2-1, with the D gene not clear enough to name. The material was PBMCs, mostly from graft donor cells, obtained 360 days after TCRalphabeta/CD19-depleted stem cell transplant. In nucleotides, the sequence is TGTGCCAGCACTGAGAAGGGTAGCTCCTACAATGAGCAGTTCTTC. This is translated as CASTEKGSSYNEQFF.